Listed below are T cell receptor beta chains from one sample, sequenced in a study of blood T cells in healthy people across ages. MiXCR, applied by TCRdb to the 5' RACE reads, yields one record per CDR3 protein. The data contain about 1,500,000 distinct CDR3 sequences, roughly 30% of them singletons. Sequenced: blood. Every receptor here comes from a woman aged 25 to 39 in good health. CDR3s include the opening cysteine and the closing phenylalanine or tryptophan. The D gene is left open where the match is weak. Only some rows state a clone size, as once, few, many or a class for expanded clones.

>TRBV12-5|.|TRBJ1-5|.|12
CASGLGAGPQHF
TGTGCTAGTGGTTTGGGTGCGGGGCCCCAGCATTTT
>TRBV6-6|few|TRBJ2-3|.|14
CTSMGEAPTDTQYF
TGTACCAGCATGGGTGAGGCTCCGACAGATACGCAGTATTTT
>TRBV27|few|TRBJ2-7|.|13
CASNPGTAFEQYF
TGTGCCAGCAATCCCGGAACGGCCTTCGAGCAGTACTTC
>TRBV2|.|TRBJ2-1|TRBD2|19
CASSGGGLAGGPSYNEQFF
TGTGCCAGCAGTGGGGGCGGTCTAGCGGGGGGGCCCTCCTACAATGAGCAGTTCTTC
>TRBV7-9|few|TRBJ1-4|.|16
CASSLMNTATNEKLFF
TGTGCCAGCAGCTTAATGAACACTGCAACTAATGAAAAACTGTTTTTT
>TRBV7-3|.|TRBJ2-2|.|15
CASSPQGLDTGELFF
TGTGCCAGCAGCCCTCAGGGGTTGGACACCGGGGAGCTGTTTTTT
>TRBV2|.|TRBJ2-7|TRBD2|14
CASRGPSGAYEQYF
TGTGCCAGCAGAGGTCCTAGCGGGGCCTACGAGCAGTACTTC
>TRBV5-1|many|TRBJ2-7|.|15
CASSRLLGGMNEQYF
TGCGCCAGCAGTCGCCTCTTAGGTGGTATGAACGAGCAGTACTTC
>TRBV3-1|.|TRBJ1-1|.|12
CASSLDTGEAFF
TGTGCCAGCAGCCTCGATACAGGGGAAGCTTTCTTT
>TRBV12-3/TRBV12-4|.|TRBJ1-4|TRBD1|15
CASSVRDSDFEKLFF
TGTGCCAGCAGTGTCAGGGACAGCGATTTTGAAAAACTGTTTTTT
>TRBV15|few|TRBJ1-5|TRBD1|16
CATSGTGARSNQPQHF
TGTGCCACCAGCGGAACAGGGGCCAGAAGCAATCAGCCCCAGCATTTT
>TRBV7-6|few|TRBJ1-2|.|13
CASTDSPTSSYTF
TGTGCCAGCACCGACAGCCCGACATCGAGCTACACCTTC
>TRBV20-1|few|TRBJ2-1|.|15
CSAMAPTSSYNEQFF
TGCAGTGCTATGGCCCCGACTTCTTCCTACAATGAGCAGTTCTTC
>TRBV12-5|few|TRBJ2-7|TRBD1|14
CASGPDRWSYEQYF
TGTGCTAGTGGTCCGGACAGGTGGTCCTACGAGCAGTACTTC
>TRBV28|few|TRBJ2-4|TRBD1|15
CASSTGGSAKNIQYF
TGTGCCAGCAGTACAGGGGGCTCGGCCAAAAACATTCAGTACTTC
>TRBV20-1|few|TRBJ1-2|TRBD1|13
CSAGQGYNYGYTF
TGCAGTGCCGGACAGGGGTATAACTATGGCTACACCTTC
>TRBV7-6|many|TRBJ2-3|.|15
CASSLAARSTDTQYF
TGTGCCAGCAGCTTAGCGGCTAGGAGCACAGATACGCAGTATTTT
>TRBV12-3/TRBV12-4|.|TRBJ1-3|.|14
CASSLRGKGNTIYF
TGTGCCAGCAGTTTAAGAGGGAAGGGAAACACCATATATTTT
>TRBV12-3/TRBV12-4|.|TRBJ1-1|.|14
CASTKQGAYTEAFF
TGTGCCAGCACCAAACAGGGAGCGTACACTGAAGCTTTCTTT
>TRBV2|.|TRBJ1-5|.|13
CASSLIGSQPQHF
TGTGCCAGCAGCTTAATCGGAAGTCAGCCCCAGCATTTT
>TRBV20-1|.|TRBJ1-4|TRBD1|12
CSARGQGQKLFF
TGCAGTGCTAGAGGACAGGGCCAAAAACTGTTTTTT
>TRBV5-5|few|TRBJ2-7|.|14
CASSFGRGNYEQYF
TGTGCCAGCAGCTTTGGCAGGGGCAACTACGAGCAGTACTTC
>TRBV20-1|.|TRBJ2-1|.|17
CSARESQRQSSYNEQFF
TGCAGTGCTAGAGAGTCCCAACGGCAGAGCTCCTACAATGAGCAGTTCTTC
>TRBV28|few|TRBJ2-3|TRBD1|14
CASSRDRVPDTQYF
TGTGCCAGCAGTCGGGACAGGGTTCCAGATACGCAGTATTTT
>TRBV20-1|few|TRBJ2-6|.|13
CSACPPGANVLTF
TGCAGTGCTTGTCCTCCTGGGGCCAACGTCCTGACTTTC
>TRBV10-1|.|TRBJ2-1|TRBD2|13
CASSTSGSGEQFF
TGCGCCAGCAGTACTAGCGGGTCTGGTGAGCAGTTCTTC
>TRBV10-3|many|TRBJ2-7|TRBD2|18
CAISESGTSGGPRDEQYF
TGTGCCATCAGTGAGTCTGGGACTAGCGGGGGGCCGCGTGACGAGCAGTACTTC
>TRBV5-1|.|TRBJ1-2|.|14
CASSLRAVEGGYTF
TGCGCCAGCAGCTTGAGGGCCGTCGAAGGCGGCTACACCTTC
>TRBV5-1|many|TRBJ2-1|.|14
CASSFQTGYNEQFF
TGCGCCAGCAGCTTCCAAACAGGTTACAATGAGCAGTTCTTC
>TRBV30|many|TRBJ2-4|.|11
CAWSKGNIQYF
TGTGCCTGGAGTAAGGGAAACATTCAGTACTTC
>TRBV12-3/TRBV12-4|many|TRBJ2-1|.|16
CASRPPGGLSYNEQFF
TGTGCCAGCAGGCCTCCCGGGGGGCTCTCCTACAATGAGCAGTTCTTC
>TRBV29-1|.|TRBJ2-5|.|17
CSATGGAVAGGQETHYF
TGCAGCGCGACAGGGGGCGCGGTAGCGGGGGGTCAAGAGACCCATTACTTC
>TRBV20-1|few|TRBJ1-2|TRBD1|12
CSAIDRDNGYTF
TGCAGTGCCATTGACAGGGATAATGGCTACACCTTC
>TRBV12-3/TRBV12-4|.|TRBJ2-1|TRBD2|19
CASSLATSLGSGARNEQFF
TGTGCCAGCAGTTTAGCCACTTCGCTTGGGAGCGGGGCGAGGAATGAGCAGTTCTTC
>TRBV20-1|.|TRBJ2-5|TRBD2|14
CSARTSEGQETQYF
TGCAGTGCCCGGACTAGTGAAGGACAAGAGACCCAGTACTTC
>TRBV29-1|.|TRBJ2-1|TRBD2|15
CSVEVRAGGLNEQFF
TGCAGCGTTGAGGTTCGAGCGGGGGGGCTCAATGAGCAGTTCTTC
>TRBV30|.|TRBJ2-7|.|11
CAWSLAYEQYF
TGTGCCTGGAGTCTGGCCTACGAGCAGTACTTC